The source of this T cell receptor (beta chain) is a study of blood T cell repertoires in COVID-19. Study as a whole: Material from acute and convalescent COVID-19 was sourced from the United States, Italy and Spain.

Germline V gene lookup returns CDR1 MNHEY and CDR2 SMNVEV (reference sequence). This CDR3 contains 15 residues. Method: immunoSEQ multiplex PCR; TCRdb's copy keeps in-frame clones and lacks some. The sample includes fewer than 200,000 clones, 85% to 90% of them seen just once. Concerning this clone itself: The junction differs from germline at one of its ends, possibly a read error.

Sequencing input: peripheral blood. This rearrangement joins TRBV27 to TRBJ2-7; 7 bases agree with TRBD2. This TCR derives from a man between 65 and 80 years old with active or convalescent COVID-19. This chain's CDR3 is CANSLVGGASYEQYF. In DNA form, the CDR3 reads TGTGCCAACAGTTTAGTGGGAGGGGCGTCCTACGAGCAGTACTTC.